This TCR beta chain was sequenced for a study of shared clonotypes between healthy human individuals (dated by TCRdb to 2018 to 2021). About the full investigation: A couple of women and a few men aged 18 to 49 years were included in the cohort. For each donor, three plates each were used for CD4 naive and CD4 memory, two plates were used for CD8 naive, and one plate was used for CD8 memory. Blood TCR repertoires of five healthy adults were deeply sequenced to estimate repertoire size and the extent of clonotype sharing between individuals. To increase sequencing depth and limit assay-specific biases, different laboratories used diverse techniques to prepare libraries and sequence TCR repertoires. Leukapheresis yielded between about 0.85 and 10 billion PBMCs per donor.

V is pared back by 5 bases and J by 6 bases, with 14 bases lying between the germline termini. The CDR3 goes from the cysteine to the phenylalanine over 14 residues. CDR3 DNA is the only sequence kept; it has 42 bases, read in frame from the first base. In the germline V gene (reference sequence), CDR1 corresponds to SEHNR and CDR2 to FQNEAQ. The donors were healthy, HIV-negative adults with no recently reported acute infections or vaccinations. Every donor was a Caucasian adult residing in Nashville, Tennessee, USA. CD8 memory samples combined magnetically selected CD45RO+ cells with CCR7-negative CD45RA+ effector memory (TemRA) cells. Blood was obtained by leukapheresis, after which PBMCs were separated by Ficoll-Histopaque density gradient centrifugation and cryopreserved in liquid nitrogen vapor phase. Purity and quantity of every magnetically sorted T cell population were checked by analytical flow cytometry. Genomic DNA was isolated from each sorted fraction and quantified by UV absorbance on a Nanodrop 2000c.

Using the deep immunoSEQ assay, TCR CDR3 regions were amplified from genomic DNA by multiplex PCR. For each cell subset, the extracted genomic DNA was distributed evenly across all wells of several immunoSEQ 96-well plates, and each plate served as one replicate. For sorted subsets, about 200 ng genomic DNA, equal to about 30,000 T cell genomes, was loaded into each replicate PCR. Purified libraries were quantified with a Qubit 3.0 fluorometer, sized on a Bioanalyzer 2100, and re-quantified with the KAPA Library Quantification kit. A separate single-read 150-cycle Illumina NextSeq 550 flow cell was used to sequence each immunoSEQ 96-well plate. Under the source paper's analysis protocol: The immunoSEQ output contained only junctional sequences without quality scores, so filtering could not match that applied to full-length reads. Sequences were annotated with PyIR, a Python wrapper for IgBLAST v1.9, and V/J genes and CDR3 were assigned using IMGT germline references. Reads were removed for weak V/J assignments (E-value above 1e-6), missing CDR3, stop codons, out-of-frame junctions, or ambiguous translated residues. A V3J clonotype was defined by an identical inferred V gene, J gene, and CDR3 amino acid sequence. The percentage overlap between two repertoires was calculated by dividing the number of shared unique clonotypes by the size of the smaller repertoire. Richness of each repertoire was evaluated using RTK rarefaction, the Chao1 estimator, and Recon v2.1 estimates of unobserved clonotypes. For all TCRbeta clonotypes obtained by the gDNA method from four donors, generation probabilities were computed with OLGA. TCRdb limited this immuneACCESS table to in-frame rearrangements with V and J called. A share of clones is missing; checked studies link under half to unresolved V genes, and the rest is unexplained. V and J calls and clone size are those listed in that table; D and trimming were worked out from the DNA. This sample gives about 380,000 clones in total; approximately 97% of them show up just once. Jointly, the top ten make up about 0.34% of the sample.

The paper as a whole reports these results and caveats: Pairwise subsampling indicated that sequencing depth was expected to affect the degree of clonotype sharing among donors. Estimated clonotype richness was generally larger for naive than for memory subsets. Because the study included only a small number of donors, the genetic and exposure-history diversity represented was limited. Sampling was restricted to blood, and TCR repertoires in tissues likely differ from the TCR repertoires found in blood. Rarefaction of sorted-subset datasets indicated incomplete sequencing despite the large sequencing depth. When a few donors were compared, the shared fraction of clonotypes was around 5% for naive CD4, less than 4% for naive CD8, about 2.5% for memory CD4, and 0.4% for memory CD8. Higher generation probabilities were observed for clonotypes shared by all four sorted-subset donors than for non-shared clonotypes.

In the case of this clone: What this receptor recognizes is not known. It has no much larger one-base neighbor in the sample; base qualities were not kept.

The chain uses TRBV7-9 and TRBJ2-1; the D gene cannot be named for sure. The receptor comes from a man aged 25 to 40 in good health. Sample: memory CD8+ T cells sorted from blood. The sample's cell subset or site label is to be understood as: CD45RO+ cells pooled with CCR7-negative TemRA cells. In nucleotide form, the sequence is TGTGCCAGCAGCCCTGACAACCTGAGCAATGAGCAGTTCTTC. Translation gives CASSPDNLSNEQFF.